This T cell receptor beta chain was identified in a study of OX40 agonist ivuxolimab in advanced cancers. Study details: Dose-escalation patients' cancers were hepatocellular carcinoma, melanoma, renal cell or head and neck cancer. Study-level findings and limits: The antigen specificity of the peripheral T cells (those that were expanded) was not determined. Mean expanded clone counts were higher in CD8+ than CD4+ T cells.

Turning to this clone: Its cognate antigen is unknown.

Autoimmune disease history or systemic immunosuppression disqualified patients. Trimming took 4 bases from V and 3 from J; bases not matched to a gene: 7. Per germline, CDR1 SGHTS and CDR2 YDEGEE. This CDR3 has 14 residues. The assay was immunoSEQ multiplex PCR, and TCRdb's table has in-frame clones only and misses some. The data contain 60,000 to 85,000 clones, more than 75% of them singletons. The sequencing here drew on CD4+ or CD8+ T cells sorted from blood, taken in a trial of the OX40 agonist ivuxolimab. This sequence originates from an adult with an advanced solid tumor such as melanoma, head and neck, liver or kidney cancer. The V call is TRBV5-8, the J call TRBJ2-7; 7 positions agree with TRBD2. The CDR3 DNA follows: TGTGCCAGCAGCGCCGGGACTATTAACTACGAGCAGTACTTC. Protein: CASSAGTINYEQYF.